The present entry profiles one TCR beta chain with its context. Trimming took 4 bases from V and 3 from J, leaving 17 bases between them. Germline CDR1 SGHRS, CDR2 YFSETQ. CDR3 length: 15 residues. This sample was included in a study of blood T cell repertoires in COVID-19. Data came from immunoSEQ multiplex PCR; TCRdb stores just in-frame clones and leaves some out. The sample has some 140,000 clones, 84% seen once; the top ten hold under 5.5%. Recruits, aged about 18 to 95 years, lived in 24 US areas. The sequenced material came from PBMCs or T cells enriched from blood (not recorded which). This sequence joins TRBV5-1 and TRBJ2-7; D may be TRBD2 (6 bases). This TCR was recovered from a middle-aged man with acute COVID-19. The CDR3 loop is CASSRTLGGLYEQYF. The CDR3 region has the DNA TGCGCCAGCAGCCGGACCCTCGGAGGGCTCTACGAGCAGTACTTC.